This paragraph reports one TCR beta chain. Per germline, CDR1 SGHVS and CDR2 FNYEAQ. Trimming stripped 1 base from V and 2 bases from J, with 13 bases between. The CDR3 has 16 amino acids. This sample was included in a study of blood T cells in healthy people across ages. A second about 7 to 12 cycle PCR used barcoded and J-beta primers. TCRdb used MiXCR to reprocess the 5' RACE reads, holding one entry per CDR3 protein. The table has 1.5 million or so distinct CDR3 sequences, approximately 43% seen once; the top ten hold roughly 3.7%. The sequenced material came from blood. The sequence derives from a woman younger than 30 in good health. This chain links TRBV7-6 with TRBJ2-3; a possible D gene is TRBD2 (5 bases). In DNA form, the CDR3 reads TGTGCCAGCAGCTTAGACCCAGGAGGTGTCACAGATACGCAGTATTTT. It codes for CASSLDPGGVTDTQYF.